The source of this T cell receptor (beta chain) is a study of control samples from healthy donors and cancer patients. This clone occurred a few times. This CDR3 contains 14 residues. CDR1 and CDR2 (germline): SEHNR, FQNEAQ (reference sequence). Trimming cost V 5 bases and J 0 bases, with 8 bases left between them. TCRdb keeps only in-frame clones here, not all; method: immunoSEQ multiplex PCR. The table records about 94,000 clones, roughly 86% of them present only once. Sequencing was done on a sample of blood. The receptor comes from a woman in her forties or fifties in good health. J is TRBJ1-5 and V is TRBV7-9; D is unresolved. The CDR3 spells CASSAVASNQPQHF. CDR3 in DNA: TGTGCCAGCAGCGCGGTCGCTAGCAATCAGCCCCAGCATTTT.